This T cell receptor (beta chain) comes out of a study of neurological immune-mediated disorders. Study outcomes and limitations: The study found the most TCR clonal expansion in HTLV-1-associated myelopathy and the least in multiple sclerosis, below healthy controls.

Synthesis of cDNA was performed by 5'RACE using 10-nucleotide random UMIs. TCRdb re-called the 5' RACE reads through MiXCR, storing one row per CDR3 protein. Here the sample spans just over 30,000 distinct CDR3 sequences, 4.5% to 7% being singletons. The CDR3 runs to 14 residues. V dropped 2 bases and J dropped 4; count of bases not matched to a gene: 1. Germline assignment: CDR1 MDHEN and CDR2 SYDVKM. This clonotype was seen ten or more times. Antigen unknown. The rearrangement links TRBV28 to TRBJ1-2, with 10 positions matching TRBD1. This clonotype originated in a woman in her fifties or sixties in good health. Sequencing input: CD4+ T cells from blood. The CDR3 reads CASSLGTGAYGYTF. The CDR3 DNA is TGTGCCAGCAGTTTAGGGACAGGGGCCTATGGCTACACCTTC.